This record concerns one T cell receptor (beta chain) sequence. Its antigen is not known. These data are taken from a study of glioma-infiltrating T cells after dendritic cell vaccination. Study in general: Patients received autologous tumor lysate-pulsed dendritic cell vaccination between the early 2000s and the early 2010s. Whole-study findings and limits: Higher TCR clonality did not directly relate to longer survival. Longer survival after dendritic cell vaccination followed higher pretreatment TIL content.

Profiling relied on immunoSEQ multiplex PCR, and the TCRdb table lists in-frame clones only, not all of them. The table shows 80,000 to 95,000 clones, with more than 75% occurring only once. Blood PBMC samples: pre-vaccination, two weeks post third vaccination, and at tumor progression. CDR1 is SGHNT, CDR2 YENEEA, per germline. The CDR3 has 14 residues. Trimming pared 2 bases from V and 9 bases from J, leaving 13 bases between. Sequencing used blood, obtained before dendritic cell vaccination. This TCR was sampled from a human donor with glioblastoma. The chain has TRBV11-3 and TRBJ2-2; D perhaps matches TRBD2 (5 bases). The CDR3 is CASSLIRDLRELFF. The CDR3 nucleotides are TGTGCCAGCAGCTTAATTCGGGATCTAAGGGAGCTGTTTTTT.